This TCR beta chain came from a study of shared clonotypes between healthy human individuals. Study at large: There were three CD4 naive, three CD4 memory, two CD8 naive and one CD8 memory plates per donor.

Trimming shortened V by 5 bases and J by 1 base, and 14 bases separated the two germline ends. CDR1 is PRHDT and CDR2 is FYEKMQ in the germline V gene (reference sequence). This CDR3 contains 15 residues. In the case of this clone: Its antigen is unknown.

The study's findings and limits: Generation probabilities of non-shared clonotypes were lower (relative to those shared by all four donors).

All donors qualified as healthy HIV-negative adults and had experienced no recent acute infections or vaccinations. Using immunoSEQ multiplex PCR, the repertoire was profiled, and TCRdb retains in-frame clones only, with some absent. Among approximately 2.5 million clones listed, approximately 90% were seen once. This chain links TRBV13 with TRBJ1-1; D unresolved. Sequenced: naive CD4+ T cells sorted from blood. The subset was: CD45RA+ positively selected. This TCR was sampled from a man between 18 and 35 years old in good health. CDR3 in DNA: TGTGCCAGCAGCCCAAAGTCGGGGTCGAACACTGAAGCTTTCTTT. The encoded protein is CASSPKSGSNTEAFF.